This entry features one TCR beta chain sequence. This clone's antigen is unknown. Base quality data are lacking; no much larger clone is found one base away. The data derive from a study of blood T cells in healthy people across ages (dated by TCRdb to 2014 to 2015). At the level of the whole study: In model experiments, roughly one uniquely barcoded TCR beta cDNA molecule per two T cells was captured by template switching. Four age groups were formed from the donors: young (average about 15 years), middle-aged (approximately 42), aged (about 62) and long-lived (roughly 88). Donors of different ages were randomly distributed across sequencing lanes to avoid experimental bias. Using the same blood draw, the study looked at two additional independent replicas of 1 million unique cDNA reads for two donors, one aged 18 to 30 and the other aged 80 or older. To track age-related changes in TCR beta repertoire diversity, the study relied on deep sequencing normalized with unique cDNA molecular identifiers.

The 39 donors, aged about 6 to 95 years, were systemically healthy Caucasian individuals from Russia. Ten milliliters of peripheral blood were collected from each donor into EDTA-treated Vacutainer tubes. Ficoll-Paque density-gradient centrifugation was used to isolate PBMCs, with at least 7 million obtained per sample. Total RNA was extracted from PBMCs with Trizol reagent, with at least 6 micrograms obtained per sample. Naive CD45RAhigh/CD27high T cell percentages were measured by flow cytometry on a PBMC aliquot from every donor. V trim: 7 bases; J trim: 6 bases; unmatched bases: 8. Taken from cysteine to phenylalanine, the CDR3 has 13 residues. Only the CDR3 portion is preserved as DNA: 39 bases, with reading frame beginning at the first base. Broader findings and caveats from the paper: The CMV infection status of donors was not known, potentially confounding age-related changes in expanded clonotypes. Since profiling was done on bulk unsorted PBMCs, naive and antigen-experienced compartments could not be conclusively compared. Total diversity estimates from one million sequenced T cells were considered lower bounds and underestimates. There was a strong correlation between observed TCR beta diversity and the percentage of naive T cells measured by flow cytometry. As age increased, observed TCR beta diversity per million T cells dropped in a roughly linear way, and a significant reduction was already evident by age 40. Compared with the aged group, more naive CD4+ T cells, fewer expanded clones and increased TCR diversity were shown by the long-lived group, suggesting age selection.

Libraries were built with 5' RACE. Data came from an Illumina HiSeq 2500. The second PCR ran for roughly 7 to 12 cycles and used a J-beta primer mix along with a sample-barcoded 5' primer. A unique molecular identifier was introduced onto each TCR beta cDNA molecule by a template-switch 5' adaptor carrying 12 random nucleotides. Each sample yielded at least 3 million CDR3-containing paired-end reads. The Mint cDNA synthesis kit, primed by a TRBC-specific oligonucleotide, was used to synthesize first-strand cDNA from all RNA. Following uracil-DNA glycosylase treatment, a first 18-cycle PCR with universal primers M1SS and BC2_uni_R was performed on all cDNA. Per the original workflow: Each sample was normalized by randomly selecting 1 million high-quality reads, each carrying a distinct molecular identifier. Reads sharing molecular identifiers were discarded rather than binned into consensus sequences. MiTCR, run with a Q25 quality threshold and the strictest error-elimination algorithm, handled CDR3 identification, clonotype clustering and error correction. A nonparametric unseen species model with Euler transformation was used to estimate a lower bound on total TCR beta diversity. The public reads were reprocessed in TCRdb via fastp at Q25 and MiXCR, keeping in-frame beta chains. A single entry per CDR3 protein holds the most common genes and DNA from its merged rows. What appears here as the V and J calls and clone size reflects TCRdb's work, not the paper's. Counted in this sample were roughly 1,300,000 distinct CDR3 sequences; approximately 59% of them appeared once. The ten largest clones take up 6.5% to 8.5% of the sample.

The chain is encoded by TRBV12-3 or TRBV12-4 joined to TRBJ1-2; 7 bases in the middle match TRBD1. This sequence originates from a man aged 18 to 29 in good health. Sequenced input: blood. DNA sequence: TGTGCCAGCAATAGACAGGGAAGAAATGGCTACACCTTC. This is translated as CASNRQGRNGYTF.